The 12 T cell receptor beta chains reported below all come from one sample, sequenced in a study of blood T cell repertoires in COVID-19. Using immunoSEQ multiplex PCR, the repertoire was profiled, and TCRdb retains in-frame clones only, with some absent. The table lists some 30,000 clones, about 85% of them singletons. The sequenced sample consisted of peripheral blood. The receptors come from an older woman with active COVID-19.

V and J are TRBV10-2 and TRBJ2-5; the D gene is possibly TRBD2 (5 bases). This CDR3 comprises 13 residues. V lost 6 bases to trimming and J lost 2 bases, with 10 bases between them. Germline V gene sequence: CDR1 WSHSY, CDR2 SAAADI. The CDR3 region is CASSGADQETQYF. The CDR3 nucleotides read TGCGCCAGCAGCGGAGCGGATCAAGAGACCCAGTACTTC.

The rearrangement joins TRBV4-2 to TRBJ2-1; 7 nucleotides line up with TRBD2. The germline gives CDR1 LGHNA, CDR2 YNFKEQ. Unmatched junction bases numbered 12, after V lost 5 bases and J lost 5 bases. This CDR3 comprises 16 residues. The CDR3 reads CASSGRLAGLHNEQFF. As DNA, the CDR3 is TGTGCCAGCAGCGGCCGACTAGCCGGTCTACACAATGAGCAGTTCTTC.

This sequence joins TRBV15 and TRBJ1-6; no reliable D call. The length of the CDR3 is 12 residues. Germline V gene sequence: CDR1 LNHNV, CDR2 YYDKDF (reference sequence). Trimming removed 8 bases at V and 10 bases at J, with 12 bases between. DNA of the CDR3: TGTGCCACCGGCCCCAGAGGGTCACCCCTCCACTTT. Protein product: CATGPRGSPLHF.

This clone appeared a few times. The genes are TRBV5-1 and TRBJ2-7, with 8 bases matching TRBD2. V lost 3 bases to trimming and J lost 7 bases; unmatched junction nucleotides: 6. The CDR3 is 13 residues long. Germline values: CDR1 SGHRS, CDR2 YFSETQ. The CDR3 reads CASSYSGTREQYF. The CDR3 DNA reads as TGCGCCAGCAGCTATAGCGGGACCAGGGAGCAGTACTTC.

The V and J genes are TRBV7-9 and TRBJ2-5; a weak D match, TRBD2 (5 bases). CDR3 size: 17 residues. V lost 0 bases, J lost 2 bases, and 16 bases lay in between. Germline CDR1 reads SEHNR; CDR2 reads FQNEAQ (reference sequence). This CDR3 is CASSLAISDYIQETQYF. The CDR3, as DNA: TGTGCCAGCAGCTTAGCGATTAGTGACTACATACAAGAGACCCAGTACTTC.

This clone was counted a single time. The CDR3 loop reads CASSFFVGVAYEQYF. Here the CDR3 DNA reads TGTGCCAGCAGCTTTTTTGTCGGGGTGGCCTACGAGCAGTACTTC. The J gene is TRBJ2-7, the V gene TRBV5-5; a possible D gene is TRBD2 (5 bases). V lost 2 bases and J lost 2, with 14 bases in between. Germline assignment: CDR1 SGHKS and CDR2 YYEKEE (reference sequence). The length of the CDR3 is 15 residues.

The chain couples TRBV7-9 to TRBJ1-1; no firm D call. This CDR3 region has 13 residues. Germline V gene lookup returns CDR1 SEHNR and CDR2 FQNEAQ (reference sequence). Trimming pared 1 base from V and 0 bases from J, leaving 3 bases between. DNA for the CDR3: TGTGCCAGCAGCTTAGACATGAACACTGAAGCTTTCTTT. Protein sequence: CASSLDMNTEAFF.

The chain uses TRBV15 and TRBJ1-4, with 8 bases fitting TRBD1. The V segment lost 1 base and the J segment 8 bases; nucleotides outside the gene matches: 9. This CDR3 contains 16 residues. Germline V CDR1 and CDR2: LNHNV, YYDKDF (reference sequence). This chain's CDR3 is CATSRVRETGAEKLFF. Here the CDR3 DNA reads TGTGCCACCAGCAGAGTAAGGGAGACAGGGGCCGAAAAACTGTTTTTT.

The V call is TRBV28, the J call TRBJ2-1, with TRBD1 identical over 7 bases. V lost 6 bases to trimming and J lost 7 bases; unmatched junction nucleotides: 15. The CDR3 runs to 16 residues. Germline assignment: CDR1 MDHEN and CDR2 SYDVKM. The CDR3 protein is CASRRTGTEKTNEQFF. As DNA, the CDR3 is TGTGCCAGCAGACGAACCGGGACAGAAAAGACTAATGAGCAGTTCTTC.

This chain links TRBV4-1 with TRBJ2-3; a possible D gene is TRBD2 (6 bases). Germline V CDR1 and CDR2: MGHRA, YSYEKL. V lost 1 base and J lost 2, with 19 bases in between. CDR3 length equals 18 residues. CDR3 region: CASSQGVYRGLNTDTQYF. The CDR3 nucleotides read TGCGCCAGCAGCCAAGGGGTATATCGGGGACTTAACACAGATACGCAGTATTTT.

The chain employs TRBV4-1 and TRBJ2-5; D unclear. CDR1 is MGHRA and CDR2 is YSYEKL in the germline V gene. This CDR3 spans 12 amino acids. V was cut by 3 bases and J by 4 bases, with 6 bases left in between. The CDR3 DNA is TGCGCCAGCAGCCAGAGAGGAGAGACCCAGTACTTC. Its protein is CASSQRGETQYF.

This CDR3 reads CASSPLDFYGYTF. CDR3 nucleotide sequence: TGTGCCAGCTCCCCTCTAGACTTCTATGGCTACACCTTC. The chain couples TRBV18 to TRBJ1-2; D is uncertain. The CDR3 consists of 13 residues. Germline-derived CDR1 and CDR2 are KGHSH and LQKENI. The V gene lost 6 bases and the J gene lost 4 bases, with 12 bases spanning the gap.